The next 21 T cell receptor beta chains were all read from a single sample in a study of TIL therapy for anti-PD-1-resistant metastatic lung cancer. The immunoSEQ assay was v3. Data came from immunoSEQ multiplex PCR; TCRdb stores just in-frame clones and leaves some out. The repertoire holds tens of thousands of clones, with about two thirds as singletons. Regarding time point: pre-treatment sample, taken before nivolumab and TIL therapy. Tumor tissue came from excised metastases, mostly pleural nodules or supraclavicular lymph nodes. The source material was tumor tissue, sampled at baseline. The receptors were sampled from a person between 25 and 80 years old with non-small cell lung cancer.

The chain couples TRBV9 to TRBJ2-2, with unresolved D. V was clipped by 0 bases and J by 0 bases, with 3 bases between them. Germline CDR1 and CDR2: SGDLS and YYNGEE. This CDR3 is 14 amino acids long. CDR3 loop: CASSVDPNTGELFF. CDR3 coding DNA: TGTGCCAGCAGCGTAGACCCGAACACCGGGGAGCTGTTTTTT.

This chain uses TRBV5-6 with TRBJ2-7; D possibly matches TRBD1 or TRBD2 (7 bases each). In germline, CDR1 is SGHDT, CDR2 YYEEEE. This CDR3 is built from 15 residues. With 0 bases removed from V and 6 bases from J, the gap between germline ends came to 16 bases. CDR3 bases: TGTGCCAGCAGCTTGGGCGGGGCAGGGGGGGCCGAGCAGTACTTC. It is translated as CASSLGGAGGAEQYF. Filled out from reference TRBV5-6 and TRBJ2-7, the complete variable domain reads DAGVTQSPTHLIKTRGQQVTLRCSPKSGHDTVSWYQQALGQGPQFIFQYYEEEERQRGNFPDRFSGHQFPNYSSELNVNALLLGDSALYLCASSLGGAGGAEQYFGPGTRLTVT.

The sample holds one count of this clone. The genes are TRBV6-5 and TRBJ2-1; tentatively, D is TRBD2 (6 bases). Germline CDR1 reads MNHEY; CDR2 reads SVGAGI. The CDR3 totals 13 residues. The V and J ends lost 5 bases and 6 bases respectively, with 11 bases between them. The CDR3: CASSREHSNEQFF. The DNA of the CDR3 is TGTGCCAGCAGTCGGGAGCATTCCAATGAGCAGTTCTTC.

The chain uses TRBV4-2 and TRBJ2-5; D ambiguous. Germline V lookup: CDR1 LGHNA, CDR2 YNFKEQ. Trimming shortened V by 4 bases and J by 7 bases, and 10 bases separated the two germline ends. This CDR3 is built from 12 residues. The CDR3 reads CASSPVPGTQYF. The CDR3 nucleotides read TGTGCCAGCAGCCCCGTCCCGGGGACCCAGTACTTC.

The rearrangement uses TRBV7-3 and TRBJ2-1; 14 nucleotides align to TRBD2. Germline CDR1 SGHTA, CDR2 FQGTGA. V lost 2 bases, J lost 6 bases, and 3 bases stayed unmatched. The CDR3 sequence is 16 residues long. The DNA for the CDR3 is TGTGCCAGCAGCTTAGGAGGACTAGCGGGGGGCAATGAGCAGTTCTTC. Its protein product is CASSLGGLAGGNEQFF.

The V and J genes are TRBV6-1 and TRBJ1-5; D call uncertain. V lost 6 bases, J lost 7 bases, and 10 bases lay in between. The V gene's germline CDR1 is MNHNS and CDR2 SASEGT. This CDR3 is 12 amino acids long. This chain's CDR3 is CASRTKGQPQHF. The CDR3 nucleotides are TGTGCCAGCAGGACAAAGGGACAGCCCCAGCATTTT.

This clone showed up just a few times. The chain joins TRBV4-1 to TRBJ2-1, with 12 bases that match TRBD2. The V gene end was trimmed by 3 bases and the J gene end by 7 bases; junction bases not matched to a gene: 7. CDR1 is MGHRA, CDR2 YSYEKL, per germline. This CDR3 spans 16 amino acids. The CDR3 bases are TGCGCCAGCAGCCATCCGGGACTAGCGGGCGGAAATGAGCAGTTCTTC. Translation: CASSHPGLAGGNEQFF.

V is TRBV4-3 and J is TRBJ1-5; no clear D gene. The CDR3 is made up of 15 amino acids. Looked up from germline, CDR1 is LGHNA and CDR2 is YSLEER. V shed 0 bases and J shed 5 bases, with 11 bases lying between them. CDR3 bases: TGCGCCAGCAGCCAAGACCCAGGCGGGGATCAGCCCCAGCATTTT. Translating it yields CASSQDPGGDQPQHF.

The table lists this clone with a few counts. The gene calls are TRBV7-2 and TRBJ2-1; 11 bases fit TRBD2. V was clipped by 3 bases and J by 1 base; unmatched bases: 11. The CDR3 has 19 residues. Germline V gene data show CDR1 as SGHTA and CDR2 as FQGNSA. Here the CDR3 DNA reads TGTGCCAGCAGCTTGCCGCGGCGTAGCGGGAGGGGTTCCTACAATGAGCAGTTCTTC. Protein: CASSLPRRSGRGSYNEQFF. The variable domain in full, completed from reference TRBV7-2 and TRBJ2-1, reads GAGVSQSPSNKVTEKGKDVELRCDPISGHTALYWYRQSLGQGLEFLIYFQGNSAPDKSGLPSDRFSAERTGGSVSTLTIQRTQQEDSAVYLCASSLPRRSGRGSYNEQFFGPGTRLTVL.

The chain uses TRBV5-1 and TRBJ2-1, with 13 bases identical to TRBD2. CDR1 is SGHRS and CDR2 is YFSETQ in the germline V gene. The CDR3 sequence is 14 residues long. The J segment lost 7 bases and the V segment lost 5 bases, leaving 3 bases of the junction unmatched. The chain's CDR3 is CASRLAGGRNEQFF. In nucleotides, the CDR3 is TGCGCCAGCAGACTAGCGGGAGGGCGGAATGAGCAGTTCTTC.

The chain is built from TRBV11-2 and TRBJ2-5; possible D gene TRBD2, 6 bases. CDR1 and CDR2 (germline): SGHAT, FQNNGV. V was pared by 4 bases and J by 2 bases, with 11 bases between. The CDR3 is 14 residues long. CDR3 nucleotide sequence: TGTGCCAGCAGCTCGGACTACAAACAAGAGACCCAGTACTTC. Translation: CASSSDYKQETQYF.

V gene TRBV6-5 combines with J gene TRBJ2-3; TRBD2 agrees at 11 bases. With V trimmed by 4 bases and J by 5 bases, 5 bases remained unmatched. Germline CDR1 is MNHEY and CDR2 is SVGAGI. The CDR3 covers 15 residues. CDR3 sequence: CASSLGLAGGDTQYF. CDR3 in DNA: TGTGCCAGCAGTTTAGGGCTAGCGGGGGGAGATACGCAGTATTTT.

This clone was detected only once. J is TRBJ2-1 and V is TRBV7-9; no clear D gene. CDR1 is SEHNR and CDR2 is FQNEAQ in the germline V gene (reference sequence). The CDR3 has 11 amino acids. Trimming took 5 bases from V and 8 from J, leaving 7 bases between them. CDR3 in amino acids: CASSGVDEQFF. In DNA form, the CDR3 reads TGTGCCAGCAGCGGGGTCGATGAGCAGTTCTTC.

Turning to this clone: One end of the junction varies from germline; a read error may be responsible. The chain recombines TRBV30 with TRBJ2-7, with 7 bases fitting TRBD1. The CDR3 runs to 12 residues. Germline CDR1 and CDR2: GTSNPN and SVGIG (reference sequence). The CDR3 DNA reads TGTGCCTGGAGCCTCCCCAGGGGGTCGGAAGGCTTC. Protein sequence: CAWSLPRGSEGF. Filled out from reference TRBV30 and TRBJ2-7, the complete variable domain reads SQTIHQWPATLVQPVGSPLSLECTVEGTSNPNLYWYRQAAGRGLQLLFYSVGIGQISSEVPQNLSASRPQDRQFILSSKKLLLSDSGFYLCAWSLPRGSEGFGPGTRLTVT.

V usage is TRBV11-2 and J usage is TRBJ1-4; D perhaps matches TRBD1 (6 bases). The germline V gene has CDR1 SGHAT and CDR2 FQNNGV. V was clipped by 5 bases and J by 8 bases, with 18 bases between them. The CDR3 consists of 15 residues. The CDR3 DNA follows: TGTGCCAGCAGCGAGACGGCGGGGGGCAGGGAAAAACTGTTTTTT. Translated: CASSETAGGREKLFF.

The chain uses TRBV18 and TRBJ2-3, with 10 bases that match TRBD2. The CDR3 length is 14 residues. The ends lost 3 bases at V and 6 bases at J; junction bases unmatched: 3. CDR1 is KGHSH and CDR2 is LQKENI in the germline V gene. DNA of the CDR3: TGTGCCAGCTCACCCCTAGCGGGAGCGGATACGCAGTATTTT. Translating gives CASSPLAGADTQYF.

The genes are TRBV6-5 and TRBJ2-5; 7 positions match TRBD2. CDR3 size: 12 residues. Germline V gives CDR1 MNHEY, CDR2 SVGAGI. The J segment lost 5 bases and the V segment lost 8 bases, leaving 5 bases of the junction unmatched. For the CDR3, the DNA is TGTGCCAGCTCAGTGGGAGGGGAGACCCAGTACTTC. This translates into CASSVGGETQYF.

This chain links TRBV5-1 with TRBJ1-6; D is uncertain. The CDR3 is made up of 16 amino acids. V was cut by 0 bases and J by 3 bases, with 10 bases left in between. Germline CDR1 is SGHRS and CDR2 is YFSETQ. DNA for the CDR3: TGCGCCAGCAGCTTGGAGCAGAACTTCTATAATTCACCCCTCCACTTT. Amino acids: CASSLEQNFYNSPLHF.

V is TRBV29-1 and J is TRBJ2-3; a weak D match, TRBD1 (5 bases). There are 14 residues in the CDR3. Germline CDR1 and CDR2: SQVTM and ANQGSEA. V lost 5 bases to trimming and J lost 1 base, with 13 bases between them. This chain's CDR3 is CSVSTAKGTDTQYF. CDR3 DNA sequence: TGCAGCGTTTCGACAGCGAAGGGCACAGATACGCAGTATTTT.

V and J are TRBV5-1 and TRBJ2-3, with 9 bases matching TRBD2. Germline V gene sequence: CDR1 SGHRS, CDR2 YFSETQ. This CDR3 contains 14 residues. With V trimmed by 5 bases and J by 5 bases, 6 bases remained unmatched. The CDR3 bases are TGCGCCAGCAGGGGGGGTAGCGGGAGAGATACGCAGTATTTT. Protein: CASRGGSGRDTQYF. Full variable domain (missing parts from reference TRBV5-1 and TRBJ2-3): KAGVTQTPRYLIKTRGQQVTLSCSPISGHRSVSWYQQTPGQGLQFLFEYFSETQRNKGNFPGRFSGRQFSNSRSEMNVSTLELGDSALYLCASRGGSGRDTQYFGPGTRLTVL.

The CDR3: CASSYSIQEKHEQYF. CDR3 bases: TGTGCCAGCAGTTACTCCATCCAGGAAAAGCACGAGCAGTACTTC. The J gene is TRBJ2-7, the V gene TRBV6-5, with D uncertain. Germline V gives CDR1 MNHEY, CDR2 SVGAGI. This CDR3 contains 15 residues. Trimming shortened V by 0 bases and J by 5 bases, and 14 bases separated the two germline ends.